Following are 17 T cell receptor beta chains from one sample sequenced in a study of cytomegalovirus exposure and HLA in healthy donors (dated by TCRdb to the late 2010s). The library was prepared using the immunoSEQ multiplex PCR assay. For the multiplex PCR, a mixture combining 60 forward primers for TCR Vbeta segments and 13 reverse primers for TCR Jbeta segments was used. As stored in TCRdb, this immuneACCESS dataset retains in-frame rearrangements with V and J assigned. A fraction of the clones does not appear; measured against another copy, unresolved V genes explain less than half of the discrepancy, and the remainder lacks a known reason. This sample lists fewer than 85,000 clones; around 72% were detected once. The ten largest clonotypes hold around an eighth of the sample. Sequencing used PBMCs. The receptors originated from a woman aged 40 to 50 in good health and CMV-seropositive.

The chain combines TRBV5-4 with TRBJ2-1; D may be TRBD1 (5 bases). V was clipped by 4 bases and J by 7 bases, with 30 bases between them. CDR3 length: 19 residues. Germline CDR1 SGHNT, CDR2 YYREEE (reference sequence). The CDR3 sequence: CASSKPGVPAQGKENEQFF. CDR3 sequence (DNA): TGTGCCAGCAGCAAACCAGGCGTCCCAGCGCAGGGTAAGGAGAATGAGCAGTTCTTC.

This clone was seen only a few times. The V and J genes are TRBV11-2 and TRBJ2-7; 8 nucleotides line up with TRBD2. V dropped 4 bases and J dropped 6; count of bases not matched to a gene: 5. Germline lookup yields CDR1 SGHAT and CDR2 FQNNGV. This CDR3 has 13 residues. The CDR3 bases are TGTGCCAGCAGCTCCGACCGGGGGGGCGAGCAGTACTTC. Its protein product is CASSSDRGGEQYF.

A single count supports this clone. The chain is built from TRBV27 and TRBJ2-7; 13 nucleotides line up with TRBD2. After removal of 6 bases from V and 0 bases from J, the junction contained 8 bases not matched to a gene. This CDR3 has 17 amino acids. Germline V gene data show CDR1 as MNHEY and CDR2 as SMNVEV (reference sequence). The CDR3 region has the DNA TGTGCCAGCAGCCGACTAGCGGGGGGCGGCAGCTCCTACGAGCAGTACTTC. This encodes CASSRLAGGGSSYEQYF.

The sample holds one count of this clone. V usage is TRBV2 and J usage is TRBJ1-5; D is perhaps TRBD1 (6 bases). Germline V gene lookup returns CDR1 SNHLY and CDR2 FYNNEI. Trimming left V 6 bases short and J 0 bases short, with 12 bases between. This CDR3 region has 15 residues. CDR3: CASRERDNSNQPQHF. As DNA, the CDR3 is TGTGCCAGCAGGGAACGGGACAATAGCAATCAGCCCCAGCATTTT.

This clone was picked up a small number of times. The chain combines TRBV7-8 with TRBJ2-1; no reliable D call. Trimming pared 6 bases from V and 8 bases from J, leaving 11 bases between. The CDR3 is 12 amino acids. The V gene's germline CDR1 is SGHVS and CDR2 FQNEAQ. The CDR3 region has the DNA TGTGCCAGCAGGAGTACGTACGATGAGCAGTTCTTC. This codes for CASRSTYDEQFF. The full variable domain, rest sourced from reference TRBV7-8 and TRBJ2-1, is GAGVSQSPRYKVAKRGQDVALRCDPISGHVSLFWYQQALGQGPEFLTYFQNEAQLDKSGLPSDRFFAERPEGSVSTLKIQRTQQEDSAVYLCASRSTYDEQFFGPGTRLTVL.

This chain links TRBV4-1 with TRBJ2-7; 7 bases map to TRBD1. The CDR3 spans 14 residues. Unmatched junction bases numbered 4, after V lost 0 bases and J lost 5 bases. CDR1 MGHRA and CDR2 YSYEKL come from the germline V gene. CDR3 bases: TGCGCCAGCAGCCAAGACGACAGGGAAAACGAGCAGTACTTC. Translating it yields CASSQDDRENEQYF.

The chain combines TRBV5-1 with TRBJ1-2; the D gene is possibly TRBD1 (5 bases). CDR1 and CDR2 from the germline V gene are SGHRS and YFSETQ. Trimming stripped 4 bases from V and 0 bases from J, with 28 bases between. This CDR3 spans 20 amino acids. This chain's CDR3 is CASSSTRTGGNPTANYGYTF. CDR3 DNA: TGCGCCAGCAGCAGCACCCGGACGGGGGGGAACCCAACCGCTAACTATGGCTACACCTTC.

The genes are TRBV2 and TRBJ2-5; D unresolved. Germline assignment: CDR1 SNHLY and CDR2 FYNNEI. The V and J ends lost 4 bases and 1 base respectively, with 7 bases between them. This CDR3 region has 13 residues. The CDR3 protein is CASSGYGQETQYF. The CDR3 region has the DNA TGTGCCAGCAGTGGGTACGGCCAAGAGACCCAGTACTTC.

As for this clone: The junction departs from germline at one end; a sequencing error may be responsible. The chain joins TRBV12-5 to TRBJ1-5, with D possibly matching TRBD1 (6 bases). Germline V lookup: CDR1 LGHNT, CDR2 FRNRAP. The CDR3 covers 15 residues. Here the CDR3 reads CASALRGAANQPQHF. As DNA, the CDR3 is TGTGCTAGTGCTTTGCGGGGGGCGGCCAATCAGCCCCAGCATTTT.

This rearrangement joins TRBV5-6 to TRBJ2-3; possibly TRBD2 for D (7 bases). The CDR3 covers 13 residues. Germline V lookup: CDR1 SGHDT, CDR2 YYEEEE. V was clipped by 7 bases and J by 3 bases, with 12 bases between them. CDR3 protein: CASGGAGTDTQYF. The CDR3 nucleotides are TGTGCCAGCGGGGGGGCGGGTACAGATACGCAGTATTTT. Looking up the rest from reference TRBV5-6 and TRBJ2-3 gives the full variable domain: DAGVTQSPTHLIKTRGQQVTLRCSPKSGHDTVSWYQQALGQGPQFIFQYYEEEERQRGNFPDRFSGHQFPNYSSELNVNALLLGDSALYLCASGGAGTDTQYFGPGTRLTVL.

This rearrangement joins TRBV4-1 to TRBJ1-3; D unresolved. The ends were cut back, 2 bases at V and 0 bases at J, with 8 bases in the middle. Germline CDR1 MGHRA, CDR2 YSYEKL. This CDR3 has 15 residues. The CDR3: CASSQLGLSGNTIYF. In DNA form, the CDR3 reads TGCGCCAGCAGCCAACTGGGCCTCTCTGGAAACACCATATATTTT.

The V gene is TRBV27, the J gene TRBJ1-2; a possible D gene is TRBD1 (5 bases). Germline CDR1 is MNHEY and CDR2 is SMNVEV (reference sequence). The CDR3 is 20 residues long. The V and J ends lost 1 base and 6 bases respectively, with 30 bases between them. CDR3 sequence reads: CASSLWGLAGDGKRVDGYTF. The CDR3 region has the DNA TGTGCCAGCAGTTTATGGGGACTCGCCGGTGATGGGAAGCGAGTTGATGGCTACACCTTC.

The chain links TRBV5-1 to TRBJ1-3; 7 bases are shared with TRBD1. The length of the CDR3 is 14 residues. CDR1 and CDR2 from the germline V gene are SGHRS and YFSETQ. V dropped 4 bases and J dropped 1; count of bases not matched to a gene: 2. CDR3 protein: CASSVTGSGNTIYF. CDR3 DNA: TGCGCCAGCAGCGTGACAGGGTCTGGAAACACCATATATTTT.

The rearrangement uses TRBV27 and TRBJ2-7, with a possible D match to TRBD2 (7 bases). The V end was cut by 0 bases, the J end by 2 bases, with 11 bases between. This CDR3 has 15 amino acids. CDR1 is MNHEY and CDR2 is SMNVEV in the germline V gene (reference sequence). This CDR3 reads CASSLSWGGTYEQYF. As DNA, the CDR3 is TGTGCCAGCAGTTTATCGTGGGGGGGCACCTACGAGCAGTACTTC.

The chain couples TRBV29-1 to TRBJ2-5; D is possibly TRBD2 (5 bases). Germline V gene lookup returns CDR1 SQVTM and CDR2 ANQGSEA. Deletions cut 1 base from V and 5 bases from J, with 17 bases between. The CDR3 sequence is 15 residues long. The CDR3 reads CSVEGPTGMRETQYF. The CDR3 DNA sequence: TGCAGCGTTGAAGGCCCGACCGGGATGAGGGAGACCCAGTACTTC.

This rearrangement joins TRBV6-5 to TRBJ1-4; no clear D. V was trimmed by 10 bases and J by 8 bases, leaving 14 bases between them. Per germline, CDR1 MNHEY and CDR2 SVGAGI. This CDR3 contains 12 residues. The CDR3 nucleotides read TGTGCCACCTCGGAGGGTGGAGAAAAACTGTTTTTT. It is translated as CATSEGGEKLFF.

The CDR3, as DNA: TGTGCCAGCAGTACGGGGGGGGCTGAAACAGATACGCAGTATTTT. Translated, it gives CASSTGGAETDTQYF. V gene TRBV6-4 combines with J gene TRBJ2-3; 8 bases map to TRBD2. The CDR3 has 15 amino acids. Germline CDR1 MRHNA, CDR2 SNTAGT. The V segment lost 5 bases and the J segment 3 bases; nucleotides outside the gene matches: 7.